This T cell receptor beta chain comes out of a study of shared clonotypes between healthy human individuals. Study background: Donor composition was a couple of women and three men, aged 18 to 49.

Trimming took 0 bases from V and 8 from J; bases not matched to a gene: 11. The length of the CDR3 is 17 residues. The germline gives CDR1 SGDLS, CDR2 YYNGEE. Overall study findings and caveats: Among donors, clonotype sharing was expected to be affected by sequencing depth.

Concerning this clone itself: As yet, its antigen is unknown.

Using ten immunoSEQ deep assay plates, investigators sequenced unsorted PBMC DNA. Produced via immunoSEQ multiplex PCR; TCRdb's table is partial and in-frame only. The data contain about 480,000 clones, around 79% of them singletons. J is TRBJ1-2 and V is TRBV9; 12 bases fit TRBD1. Sequenced: PBMCs. The TCR originated in a woman between 40 and 50 years old in good health. Some clones in this sample may be carry-over from other donors' samples. As DNA, the CDR3 is TGTGCCAGCAGCGTAGTGGGAAGGGGACAGGGGGCGGAAGGCTACACCTTC. Translating gives CASSVVGRGQGAEGYTF.